Presented here are 29 T cell receptor beta chains from one specimen sequenced in a study of T cell responses to AZD1222 COVID-19 vaccine. The table came from immunoSEQ multiplex PCR; TCRdb's copy has only in-frame clones and leaves some out. The sample shows fewer than 90,000 clones, about 88% of them seen only once. This material consisted of peripheral blood, taken on day 0 of AZD1222 vaccination. The receptors stem from an adult in good health.

This rearrangement joins TRBV3-1 (or the pseudogene TRBV3-2) to TRBJ1-2; D may be TRBD1 (5 bases). Germline CDR1 reads LGHDT; CDR2 reads YNNKEL (reference sequence). CDR3 size: 14 residues. V was clipped by 4 bases and J by 1 base, with 10 bases between them. The CDR3 reads CASSLSQGNYGYTF. In DNA form, the CDR3 reads TGTGCCAGCAGCCTCTCCCAGGGTAACTATGGCTACACCTTC.

This clone was recorded only once. This chain uses TRBV5-4 with TRBJ1-4; D is uncertain. Germline assignment: CDR1 SGHNT and CDR2 YYREEE (reference sequence). The V gene lost 3 bases and the J gene lost 8 bases, with 11 bases spanning the gap. This CDR3 comprises 13 residues. The CDR3: CASSSPSIEKLFF. The CDR3 bases are TGTGCCAGCAGCTCCCCTTCTATAGAAAAACTGTTTTTT.

This clone was counted a few times. The rearrangement uses TRBV5-1 and TRBJ1-3; tentative D call: TRBD1 (5 bases). V was pared by 2 bases and J by 4 bases, with 13 bases between. This CDR3 region has 15 residues. Germline-derived CDR1 and CDR2 are SGHRS and YFSETQ. CDR3 loop: CASSFQGTNGNTIYF. CDR3 nucleotides: TGCGCCAGCAGCTTTCAGGGAACGAACGGAAACACCATATATTTT.

The chain carries TRBV10-2 and TRBJ2-7; D unresolved. CDR3 length: 13 residues. The ends were cut back, 7 bases at V and 2 bases at J, with 12 bases in the middle. Germline loops: CDR1 WSHSY, CDR2 SAAADI. The CDR3 region has the DNA TGCGCCAGCACCCCGGATTCGACCTACGAGCAGTACTTC. Amino acids: CASTPDSTYEQYF.

This clone occurred a few times. The chain carries TRBV29-1 and TRBJ1-2; 9 bases align to TRBD1. The CDR3 runs to 13 residues. V lost 6 bases and J lost 4; bases outside the gene matches: 6. Germline-derived CDR1 and CDR2 are SQVTM and ANQGSEA. CDR3 region: CSVRTGEGYGYTF. The CDR3 coding sequence is TGCAGCGTCCGGACAGGGGAAGGCTATGGCTACACCTTC. The full variable domain, in which reference TRBV29-1 and TRBJ1-2 provide the parts outside the CDR3, is SAVISQKPSRDICQRGTSLTIQCQVDSQVTMMFWYRQQPGQSLTLIATANQGSEATYESGFVIDKFPISRPNLTFSTLTVSNMSPEDSSIYLCSVRTGEGYGYTFGSGTRLTVV.

This chain joins TRBV27 and TRBJ2-2; unclear D gene. This CDR3 spans 12 amino acids. Germline loops: CDR1 MNHEY, CDR2 SMNVEV (reference sequence). V lost 6 bases to trimming and J lost 4 bases, with 6 bases between them. The CDR3 DNA reads TGTGCCAGCAGCCCGGTCACCGGGGAGCTGTTTTTT. Its translation is CASSPVTGELFF.

The chain employs TRBV30 and TRBJ2-2, with 14 bases that match TRBD2. V lost 2 bases, J lost 6 bases, and 2 bases stayed unmatched. The CDR3 covers 15 residues. Per germline, CDR1 GTSNPN and CDR2 SVGIG (reference sequence). The CDR3 sequence: CAWSRGLAGAGELFF. DNA for the CDR3: TGTGCCTGGAGTCGGGGACTAGCGGGAGCCGGGGAGCTGTTTTTT.

The rearrangement links TRBV28 to TRBJ1-4; D might be TRBD1 (5 bases). This CDR3 comprises 15 residues. CDR1 and CDR2 (germline): MDHEN, SYDVKM. Trimming took 1 base from V and 8 from J, leaving 14 bases between them. CDR3 sequence (DNA): TGTGCCAGCAGTTTATCGGGAACCCGGGGGGAAAAACTGTTTTTT. It specifies CASSLSGTRGEKLFF.

The chain couples TRBV7-8 to TRBJ1-4; 7 positions agree with TRBD1. This CDR3 is 16 amino acids long. The germline V gene encodes CDR1 SGHVS and CDR2 FQNEAQ. V shed 8 bases, J shed 4 bases, and the junction held 13 bases outside the gene matches. The CDR3 DNA sequence: TGTGCCAGCGCCTTGCGGGGGGACAGCAATAATGAAAAACTGTTTTTT. Residues: CASALRGDSNNEKLFF.

Here the CDR3 reads CASSQGENEQYV. CDR3 nucleotide sequence: TGTGCCAGCAGCCAGGGCGAGAACGAGCAGTACGTC. The chain recombines TRBV3-1 (or the pseudogene TRBV3-2) with TRBJ2-7; D call uncertain. The CDR3 has 12 amino acids. Trimming shortened V by 3 bases and J by 5 bases, and 8 bases separated the two germline ends. The V gene's germline CDR1 is LGHDT and CDR2 YNNKEL (reference sequence).

The rearrangement links TRBV6-5 to TRBJ1-5; 7 positions match TRBD1. The V gene end was trimmed by 5 bases and the J gene end by 4 bases; junction bases not matched to a gene: 5. Germline assignment: CDR1 MNHEY and CDR2 SVGAGI. This CDR3 is built from 14 residues. CDR3 nucleotide sequence: TGTGCCAGCAGTATGTCAGGGGGGAATCAGCCCCAGCATTTT. Its translation: CASSMSGGNQPQHF.

This chain joins TRBV7-6 and TRBJ2-5; tentative D call: TRBD1 (6 bases). Germline V gene lookup returns CDR1 SGHVS and CDR2 FNYEAQ. Trimming pared 5 bases from V and 5 bases from J, leaving 18 bases between. CDR3 size: 15 residues. The CDR3 DNA reads as TGTGCCAGCAGCCAGCGAACAGGGATCGGGGAGACCCAGTACTTC. It encodes CASSQRTGIGETQYF.

This rearrangement joins TRBV15 to TRBJ1-5; 9 positions agree with TRBD1. The CDR3 consists of 19 residues. J was trimmed by 0 bases and V by 0 bases; bases with no gene match: 9. Germline V gene data show CDR1 as LNHNV and CDR2 as YYDKDF (reference sequence). As DNA, the CDR3 is TGTGCCACCAGCAGAGATGGGACAGGGCGCTCTCATAGCAATCAGCCCCAGCATTTT. Translated: CATSRDGTGRSHSNQPQHF.

This clone is a singleton in its sample. The chain links TRBV7-8 to TRBJ1-5; tentative D call: TRBD1 (6 bases). The CDR3 totals 15 residues. Looked up from germline, CDR1 is SGHVS and CDR2 is FQNEAQ. V was cut by 0 bases and J by 6 bases, with 12 bases left in between. CDR3 loop: CASSLARGAFQPQHF. CDR3 nucleotides: TGTGCCAGCAGCTTAGCGCGGGGGGCTTTTCAGCCCCAGCATTTT. Based on the CDR3 plus reference TRBV7-8 and TRBJ1-5, the full variable domain is GAGVSQSPRYKVAKRGQDVALRCDPISGHVSLFWYQQALGQGPEFLTYFQNEAQLDKSGLPSDRFFAERPEGSVSTLKIQRTQQEDSAVYLCASSLARGAFQPQHFGDGTRLSIL.

The chain couples TRBV5-1 to TRBJ2-7, with D possibly called TRBD1 or TRBD2 (5 bases each). Per the germline V gene, CDR1 is SGHRS and CDR2 is YFSETQ. V dropped 0 bases and J dropped 3 bases, with 13 bases sitting between them. CDR3 size: 15 residues. This CDR3 is CASSLVSGTSYEQYF. DNA for the CDR3: TGCGCCAGCAGCTTGGTTTCCGGGACGAGCTACGAGCAGTACTTC.

This chain connects TRBV10-3 to TRBJ1-3; D is unresolved. V was cut by 3 bases and J by 0 bases, with 12 bases left in between. The V gene's germline CDR1 is ENHRY and CDR2 SYGVKD. The CDR3 is 16 residues long. CDR3 DNA sequence: TGTGCCATCAGTGAAGGTCAGGTTTTCTCTGGAAACACCATATATTTT. It yields the protein CAISEGQVFSGNTIYF.

CDR3 residues: CASGRDTYEQYV. DNA of the CDR3: TGTGCCAGCGGGAGGGACACCTACGAGCAGTACGTC. This chain uses TRBV5-6 with TRBJ2-7; weak D call: TRBD2 (7 bases). The CDR3 sequence is 12 residues long. From germline, CDR1 is SGHDT and CDR2 YYEEEE. V lost 7 bases and J lost 2, with 10 bases in between.

The chain combines TRBV27 with TRBJ1-4, with 7 bases aligning to TRBD1. J lost 3 bases, V lost 8 bases, and 6 bases had no gene match. The germline V gene encodes CDR1 MNHEY and CDR2 SMNVEV (reference sequence). The CDR3 length is 14 residues. Here the CDR3 DNA reads TGTGCCAGCGGAAAGACAGGGTCTAATGAAAAACTGTTTTTT. Its translation: CASGKTGSNEKLFF.

This rearrangement joins TRBV6-1 to TRBJ2-7; the D is unclear. Between the trimmed V and J ends, which lost 3 bases and 2 bases, there was a span of 14 bases. CDR1 and CDR2 (germline): MNHNS, SASEGT. The CDR3 consists of 15 residues. The CDR3 reads CASSEEKFTPYEQYV. The CDR3 DNA is TGTGCCAGCAGTGAGGAGAAATTCACTCCCTACGAGCAGTACGTC.

V usage is TRBV27 and J usage is TRBJ2-1, with D unresolved. Trimming cost V 5 bases and J 8 bases, with 19 bases left between them. CDR3 length equals 15 residues. The germline gives CDR1 MNHEY, CDR2 SMNVEV (reference sequence). CDR3 in DNA: TGTGCCAGCAGTCCTCGTTACGGGTCGTTATATGAGCAGTTCTTC. This encodes CASSPRYGSLYEQFF.

This clone was recorded once. This chain connects TRBV10-2 to TRBJ1-6; 9 nucleotides match TRBD1. The germline V gene encodes CDR1 WSHSY and CDR2 SAAADI. Trimming removed 3 bases from V and 5 bases from J; junction bases left unmatched: 5. This CDR3 is built from 16 residues. The DNA of the CDR3 is TGCGCCAGCAGTGAAGCCGGGACAGGGAATAATTCACCCCTCCACTTT. Translation gives CASSEAGTGNNSPLHF.

The rearrangement uses TRBV6-4 and TRBJ1-2; TRBD1 might be the D (5 bases). V lost 0 bases and J 7 bases, leaving 15 bases between the germline ends. Germline V CDR1 and CDR2: MRHNA, SNTAGT. This CDR3 is built from 15 residues. The CDR3 here is CASSDSGEGISGYTF. The CDR3 DNA sequence: TGTGCCAGCAGTGACTCAGGGGAGGGTATCTCTGGCTACACCTTC.

The sample holds one count of this clone. The V call is TRBV24-1, the J call TRBJ2-1; perhaps TRBD2 as D (5 bases). This CDR3 is 16 amino acids long. V dropped 7 bases and J dropped 12 bases, with 27 bases sitting between them. Germline V lookup: CDR1 KGHDR, CDR2 SFDVKD. CDR3 protein: CATSGQDASSLLGQFF. For the CDR3, the DNA is TGTGCCACCAGCGGGCAGGACGCTTCTAGCCTACTTGGGCAGTTCTTC.

The chain combines TRBV11-3 with TRBJ2-1; 10 bases are a match to TRBD2. This CDR3 contains 17 residues. Germline V gene sequence: CDR1 SGHNT, CDR2 YENEEA. The V segment lost 1 base and the J segment 6 bases; nucleotides outside the gene matches: 9. The CDR3 sequence: CASSLALLAGTVNEQFF. The CDR3 DNA is TGTGCCAGCAGCTTAGCCCTACTAGCGGGAACCGTCAATGAGCAGTTCTTC.

This chain joins TRBV7-9 and TRBJ1-1; 12 bases are shared with TRBD1. J gave up 6 bases and V 1 base, and 0 bases lay outside the gene matches. Germline loops: CDR1 SEHNR, CDR2 FQNEAQ (reference sequence). The length of the CDR3 is 14 residues. The CDR3 DNA reads TGTGCCAGCAGCTTAGGGGACAGGGGGCCTGAAGCTTTCTTT. This encodes CASSLGDRGPEAFF.

The chain joins TRBV10-2 to TRBJ1-4, with D possibly being TRBD1 (5 bases). From germline, CDR1 is WSHSY and CDR2 SAAADI. CDR3 length: 13 amino acids. The V and J ends lost 6 bases and 6 bases respectively, with 11 bases between them. The CDR3 DNA follows: TGCGCCAGCAGGGTGGGGGTTGATGAAAAACTGTTTTTT. As protein: CASRVGVDEKLFF.

The chain has TRBV2 and TRBJ2-1; D not certain. V lost 4 bases and J lost 10, with 5 bases in between. The germline V gene encodes CDR1 SNHLY and CDR2 FYNNEI. The CDR3 consists of 10 residues. The CDR3: CASSVEEQFF. CDR3 DNA: TGTGCCAGCAGTGTAGAAGAGCAGTTCTTC.

The chain employs TRBV19 and TRBJ2-5; 7 positions agree with TRBD2. Germline V gives CDR1 LNHDA, CDR2 SQIVND (reference sequence). J lost 4 bases, V lost 4 bases, and 15 bases had no gene match. This CDR3 is built from 17 residues. The CDR3: CASSTWEGPKGRETQYF. CDR3 DNA sequence: TGTGCCAGTAGTACATGGGAGGGACCGAAAGGGCGAGAGACCCAGTACTTC.

DNA of the CDR3: TGTGCCAGCAGGACAGAGTTAAACACTGAAGCTTTCTTT. This codes for CASRTELNTEAFF. The rearrangement uses TRBV6-5 and TRBJ1-1, with a tentative D call TRBD1 (5 bases). Trimming pared 6 bases from V and 2 bases from J, leaving 10 bases between. The germline V gene has CDR1 MNHEY and CDR2 SVGAGI. This CDR3 has 13 amino acids.